These T cell receptor beta chains were read from a single sample in a study of Ad26.COV2.S vaccination and SARS-CoV-2 variants. TCRdb's copy holds only in-frame clones and misses some; the assay was immunoSEQ multiplex PCR. The sample lists fewer than 500,000 clones; less than 95% were seen once. The sequenced sample was peripheral blood, obtained in a trial of Ad26.COV2.S vaccine versus placebo. The receptor set was obtained from a person between 18 and 65 years old who received the Ad26.COV2.S COVID-19 vaccine or a placebo. The CDR3 runs from the conserved cysteine through the conserved F or W. D genes are given only for firm matches. Clone size is given for some rows only: seen once, a few or many times, or a class if the clone is expanded.

j_gene: TRBJ1-2; abundance: .; d_gene: .; len: 12; v_gene: TRBV4-2; CDR3aa: CASSPGTDGYTF
j_gene: TRBJ2-1; abundance: .; d_gene: .; len: 11; v_gene: TRBV6-5; CDR3aa: CASGRSWGQFF
j_gene: TRBJ2-6; abundance: .; d_gene: TRBD1; len: 19; v_gene: TRBV19; CDR3aa: CASSKGQGAHLSGANVLTF
j_gene: TRBJ2-3; abundance: .; d_gene: .; len: 15; v_gene: TRBV11-2; CDR3aa: CASSLDGVISDTQYF
j_gene: TRBJ2-2; abundance: .; d_gene: .; len: 15; v_gene: TRBV7-9; CDR3aa: CASSLDRQNTGELFF
j_gene: TRBJ2-1; abundance: .; d_gene: .; len: 13; v_gene: TRBV12-3/TRBV12-4; CDR3aa: CATEDANYNEQFF
j_gene: TRBJ1-4; abundance: .; d_gene: .; len: 15; v_gene: TRBV19; CDR3aa: CASSPPGSANEKLFF
j_gene: TRBJ2-1; abundance: .; d_gene: TRBD2; len: 15; v_gene: TRBV5-5; CDR3aa: CASSLARAGVNEQFF
j_gene: TRBJ2-2; abundance: .; d_gene: .; len: 15; v_gene: TRBV7-6; CDR3aa: CASTLRGRGTGELFF
j_gene: TRBJ2-3; abundance: .; d_gene: TRBD1; len: 15; v_gene: TRBV2; CDR3aa: CASSDNQGGTDTQYF
j_gene: TRBJ2-5; abundance: .; d_gene: .; len: 14; v_gene: TRBV5-4; CDR3aa: CASSLGATQETQYF
j_gene: TRBJ2-2; abundance: .; d_gene: .; len: 12; v_gene: TRBV2; CDR3aa: CASSPGPGELFF
j_gene: TRBJ2-3; abundance: .; d_gene: TRBD2; len: 15; v_gene: TRBV2; CDR3aa: CASTAGLVDTDTQYF
j_gene: TRBJ1-4; abundance: .; d_gene: .; len: 15; v_gene: TRBV15; CDR3aa: CATSRDRALNEKLFF
j_gene: TRBJ2-7; abundance: .; d_gene: .; len: 14; v_gene: TRBV2; CDR3aa: CASSPGQGIGEQYF
j_gene: TRBJ2-1; abundance: .; d_gene: .; len: 15; v_gene: TRBV7-6; CDR3aa: CASSPDRHSIDEQFF
j_gene: TRBJ1-1; abundance: .; d_gene: .; len: 10; v_gene: TRBV28; CDR3aa: CARSGTEAFF
j_gene: TRBJ2-7; abundance: .; d_gene: TRBD2; len: 13; v_gene: TRBV30; CDR3aa: CAWRTGTRREQYF
j_gene: TRBJ1-2; abundance: .; d_gene: .; len: 12; v_gene: TRBV28; CDR3aa: CASATLGFGYTF
j_gene: TRBJ2-7; abundance: .; d_gene: .; len: 13; v_gene: TRBV7-2; CDR3aa: CALRHLSRYEQYF
j_gene: TRBJ2-7; abundance: .; d_gene: .; len: 13; v_gene: TRBV6-1; CDR3aa: CASSEGTAYEQYF
j_gene: TRBJ2-7; abundance: .; d_gene: TRBD2; len: 12; v_gene: TRBV12-3/TRBV12-4; CDR3aa: CASSGLAYEQYF
j_gene: TRBJ1-4; abundance: .; d_gene: .; len: 12; v_gene: TRBV30; CDR3aa: CAWGQTNEKLFF
j_gene: TRBJ2-3; abundance: .; d_gene: TRBD2; len: 15; v_gene: TRBV28; CDR3aa: CASTPGLAGGDTQYF
j_gene: TRBJ1-3; abundance: .; d_gene: .; len: 14; v_gene: TRBV6-2/TRBV6-3; CDR3aa: CASSYSVQGNTIYF
j_gene: TRBJ2-1; abundance: .; d_gene: .; len: 16; v_gene: TRBV3-1/TRBV3-2; CDR3aa: CASSQPLVSRDNEQFF
j_gene: TRBJ2-7; abundance: once; d_gene: TRBD1; len: 13; v_gene: TRBV7-9; CDR3aa: CASSIQGGYEQYF
j_gene: TRBJ2-2; abundance: .; d_gene: TRBD1; len: 16; v_gene: TRBV4-3; CDR3aa: CASSQAATGGTGELFF
j_gene: TRBJ2-1; abundance: .; d_gene: .; len: 15; v_gene: TRBV7-2; CDR3aa: CASSLGTRIYNEQFF